This T cell receptor beta chain appears in the sequencing data of a study of cytomegalovirus exposure and HLA in healthy donors. PCR involved 60 Vbeta and 13 Jbeta primers. Here immunoSEQ multiplex PCR was the method, and the copy in TCRdb shows in-frame clones only, minus some. The data contain 110,000 to 150,000 clones, roughly 82% of them singletons. Sequenced: PBMCs. The source is a man between 18 and 29 years old in good health and CMV-seropositive.

CDR3 amino acids: CASSLRGDGQGFGEQYF. CDR3 bases: TGTGCCAGCAGCTTAAGGGGGGACGGACAGGGGTTTGGGGAGCAGTACTTC. The V gene is TRBV7-2, the J gene TRBJ2-7; the match to TRBD1 covers 9 bases. The CDR3 is 17 residues long. Germline trimming cut 2 bases from V and 7 bases from J; bases unmatched to any gene: 15. CDR1 is SGHTA and CDR2 is FQGNSA in the germline V gene.